This is a list of T cell receptor beta chains from one sample in a study of cytomegalovirus exposure and HLA in healthy donors. Generated by immunoSEQ multiplex PCR, the TCRdb table keeps only in-frame clones and is missing some. The sample shows roughly 120,000 clones, roughly 78% of them seen only once. Material: PBMCs. These receptor sequences come from a male donor in good health and CMV-seronegative. Each CDR3 is given with its conserved first and last residue. A D gene is named only where the DNA matches it firmly. Size values are once, few and many counts, or a class for expanded clones, and some rows have none.

clone_size: NA
d_call: TRBD1
v_call: TRBV7-9
j_call: TRBJ2-5
cdr3_nt: TGTGCCAGCAGCCGAAAGGCAGGGGGCGAAGAGACCCAGTACTTC
cdr3_aa: CASSRKAGGEETQYF

clone_size: once
d_call: NA
v_call: TRBV11-2
j_call: TRBJ1-2
cdr3_nt: TGTGCCAGCAGCTTAGATCCCCAACAGGTCAGGCTAGGGGGCTACACCTTC
cdr3_aa: CASSLDPQQVRLGGYTF

clone_size: NA
d_call: NA
v_call: TRBV6-4
j_call: TRBJ2-2
cdr3_nt: TGTGCCAGCAGTGAAACAGGGACCGGGGAGCTGTTTTTT
cdr3_aa: CASSETGTGELFF

clone_size: NA
d_call: TRBD2
v_call: TRBV5-1
j_call: TRBJ2-2
cdr3_nt: TGCGCCAGCAGCTTTCAGACTAGCGGGACGACCGGGGAGCTGTTTTTT
cdr3_aa: CASSFQTSGTTGELFF

clone_size: NA
d_call: TRBD1
v_call: TRBV18
j_call: TRBJ1-2
cdr3_nt: TGTGCCAGCTCACCGGACAGGACCTCTAACTATGGCTACACCTTC
cdr3_aa: CASSPDRTSNYGYTF

clone_size: NA
d_call: TRBD2
v_call: TRBV7-8
j_call: TRBJ2-1
cdr3_nt: TGTGCCAGCAGCATCCTGACTAGCGGGAGGGCCATGAGGAGGAATGAGCAGTTCTTC
cdr3_aa: CASSILTSGRAMRRNEQFF

clone_size: NA
d_call: NA
v_call: TRBV28
j_call: TRBJ2-7
cdr3_nt: TGTGCCAGCAGTCTGACAGGGACTCACGAGCAGTACTTC
cdr3_aa: CASSLTGTHEQYF

clone_size: NA
d_call: NA
v_call: TRBV6-4
j_call: TRBJ2-6
cdr3_nt: TGTGCCAGCAGTGAGGAGCACTCTGGGGCCAACGTCCTGACTTTC
cdr3_aa: CASSEEHSGANVLTF

clone_size: once
d_call: NA
v_call: TRBV5-8
j_call: TRBJ1-4
cdr3_nt: TGTGCCAGCAGGTACCCGGGACACCTTTTTGAAAAACTGTTTTTT
cdr3_aa: CASRYPGHLFEKLFF

clone_size: NA
d_call: NA
v_call: TRBV27
j_call: TRBJ2-1
cdr3_nt: TGTGCCAGCAGTATCCGGAGCACCAATGAGCAGTTCTTC
cdr3_aa: CASSIRSTNEQFF

clone_size: NA
d_call: TRBD1
v_call: TRBV18
j_call: TRBJ2-1
cdr3_nt: TGTGCCAGCTCCCCGGACAGGGGGAGTGTCGATGAGCAGTTCTTC
cdr3_aa: CASSPDRGSVDEQFF

clone_size: NA
d_call: NA
v_call: TRBV7-9
j_call: TRBJ1-1
cdr3_nt: TGTGCCAGCAGCTTGGAGGGTCGGACTGAAGCTTTCTTT
cdr3_aa: CASSLEGRTEAFF

clone_size: NA
d_call: NA
v_call: TRBV7-6
j_call: TRBJ2-5
cdr3_nt: TGTGCCAGCAGCTTGCAGGTCCGCCAAGAGACCCAGTACTTC
cdr3_aa: CASSLQVRQETQYF

clone_size: once
d_call: NA
v_call: TRBV4-2
j_call: TRBJ1-3
cdr3_nt: TGTGCCAGCAGCCAAGATCCGGGATCTGGAAACACCATATATTTT
cdr3_aa: CASSQDPGSGNTIYF

clone_size: NA
d_call: NA
v_call: TRBV11-2
j_call: TRBJ1-2
cdr3_nt: TGTGCCAGCAGCTTAGTTCAGGGTCCGCACACCACAAACTATGGCTACACCTTC
cdr3_aa: CASSLVQGPHTTNYGYTF

clone_size: NA
d_call: TRBD1
v_call: TRBV6-1
j_call: TRBJ1-5
cdr3_nt: TGTGCCACCTCCTACGGGACAGTGGATCAGCCCCAGCATTTT
cdr3_aa: CATSYGTVDQPQHF

clone_size: NA
d_call: TRBD1
v_call: TRBV28
j_call: TRBJ1-2
cdr3_nt: TGTGCCAGCAGTTGGTCCCCGACAGGGAACTATGGCTACACCTTC
cdr3_aa: CASSWSPTGNYGYTF

clone_size: NA
d_call: TRBD1
v_call: TRBV7-9
j_call: TRBJ2-7
cdr3_nt: TGTGCCAGCAGCTTAATAATTACTTGGGACAGGGGAAAGGGCGAGCAGTACTTC
cdr3_aa: CASSLIITWDRGKGEQYF

clone_size: NA
d_call: TRBD2
v_call: TRBV2
j_call: TRBJ2-2
cdr3_nt: TGTGCCAGCAGTGTAATAGCGGGGAACACCGGGGAGCTGTTTTTT
cdr3_aa: CASSVIAGNTGELFF

clone_size: NA
d_call: NA
v_call: TRBV9
j_call: TRBJ1-2
cdr3_nt: TGTGCCAGCAGGGAACTAGGCAACTATGGCTACACCTTC
cdr3_aa: CASRELGNYGYTF

clone_size: NA
d_call: TRBD2
v_call: TRBV4-2
j_call: TRBJ2-6
cdr3_nt: TGTGCCAGCAGCCAAGTGAATAGCGGGGGGTCTGGGGCCAACGGCCTGACTTTC
cdr3_aa: CASSQVNSGGSGANGLTF

clone_size: NA
d_call: TRBD1
v_call: TRBV11-3
j_call: TRBJ2-3
cdr3_nt: TGTGCCAGCAGCCAAGGGGGCAGCGGTACAGATACGCAGTATTTT
cdr3_aa: CASSQGGSGTDTQYF

clone_size: NA
d_call: TRBD2
v_call: TRBV28
j_call: TRBJ2-5
cdr3_nt: TGTGCCAGCGAATCCGGGGGGGCCCACCTAAAGACCCAGTACTTC
cdr3_aa: CASESGGAHLKTQYF

clone_size: few
d_call: TRBD2
v_call: TRBV6-4
j_call: TRBJ2-1
cdr3_nt: TGTGCCAGCAGTGACTCGGGACTAGCGGAGAACAATGAGCAGTTCTTC
cdr3_aa: CASSDSGLAENNEQFF

clone_size: NA
d_call: TRBD1
v_call: TRBV30
j_call: TRBJ1-6
cdr3_nt: TGTGCCTGGACAGGGGGCAGGTCCTATAATTCACCCCTCCACTTT
cdr3_aa: CAWTGGRSYNSPLHF

clone_size: NA
d_call: TRBD1
v_call: TRBV2
j_call: TRBJ1-6
cdr3_nt: TGTGCCAGCAGCGTTACGAGGGGACAGGCCTACTATAATTCACCCCTCCACTTT
cdr3_aa: CASSVTRGQAYYNSPLHF

clone_size: NA
d_call: NA
v_call: TRBV19
j_call: TRBJ1-2
cdr3_nt: TGTGCCAGTAGCGACTCTAACTATGGCTACACCTTC
cdr3_aa: CASSDSNYGYTF

clone_size: once
d_call: TRBD1
v_call: TRBV10-1
j_call: TRBJ2-1
cdr3_nt: TGCGCCAGCAGTGACCCGAACAGGGGCCGGTTCTTC
cdr3_aa: CASSDPNRGRFF

clone_size: NA
d_call: NA
v_call: TRBV23-1
j_call: TRBJ2-2
cdr3_nt: TGCGCCAGCAGTGAACCCCCCCCCACAGGTATGAACGGGGAGCTGTTTTTT
cdr3_aa: CASSEPPPTGMNGELFF

clone_size: NA
d_call: TRBD2
v_call: TRBV10-1
j_call: TRBJ2-1
cdr3_nt: TGCGCCAGCAGTGAAACGGGAGCGGGGAATGAGCAGTTCTTC
cdr3_aa: CASSETGAGNEQFF

clone_size: NA
d_call: TRBD1
v_call: TRBV4-1
j_call: TRBJ1-2
cdr3_nt: TGCGCCAGCAGCCGTCCCGGGACAGGGGAAGGCTACACCTTC
cdr3_aa: CASSRPGTGEGYTF

clone_size: once
d_call: NA
v_call: TRBV7-2
j_call: TRBJ1-6
cdr3_nt: TGTGCCAGCAGCGGGGGGGGACTTAATTCACCCCTCCACTTT
cdr3_aa: CASSGGGLNSPLHF

clone_size: NA
d_call: NA
v_call: TRBV28
j_call: TRBJ1-1
cdr3_nt: TGTGCCAGCAGTTTGATGGGGGGCACTGAAGCTTTCTTT
cdr3_aa: CASSLMGGTEAFF

clone_size: NA
d_call: NA
v_call: TRBV18
j_call: TRBJ2-7
cdr3_nt: TGTGCCAGCTCGCGTCAGGGAAAAAGCGAGCAGTACTTC
cdr3_aa: CASSRQGKSEQYF

clone_size: NA
d_call: TRBD1
v_call: TRBV25-1
j_call: TRBJ2-5
cdr3_nt: TGTGCCAGCAGTGACAGAGGACAGGGGTCAGAGACCCAGTACTTC
cdr3_aa: CASSDRGQGSETQYF

clone_size: NA
d_call: NA
v_call: TRBV14
j_call: TRBJ2-1
cdr3_nt: TGTGCCAGCAGCCAAGATTTCTTTCGCTCCTACAATGAGCAGTTCTTC
cdr3_aa: CASSQDFFRSYNEQFF

clone_size: few
d_call: NA
v_call: TRBV21-1
j_call: TRBJ2-5
cdr3_nt: TGTGCCAGCAGCAAAGTAAGGGAAGGCAGGAGGCAAGAGACCCAGTACTTC
cdr3_aa: CASSKVREGRRQETQYF

clone_size: NA
d_call: NA
v_call: TRBV4-1
j_call: TRBJ2-2
cdr3_nt: TGCGCCAGCAGCCAAGGAACTACTGCCACCGGGGAGCTGTTTTTT
cdr3_aa: CASSQGTTATGELFF

clone_size: once
d_call: NA
v_call: TRBV28
j_call: TRBJ1-2
cdr3_nt: TGTGCCAGCGCAAGCCCGGGGTATGGCTACACCTTC
cdr3_aa: CASASPGYGYTF

clone_size: few
d_call: NA
v_call: TRBV5-1
j_call: TRBJ1-1
cdr3_nt: TGCGCCAGCAGTCAGCAGCCGGGGGTGAAAACTGAAGCTTTCTTT
cdr3_aa: CASSQQPGVKTEAFF

clone_size: NA
d_call: NA
v_call: TRBV5-1
j_call: TRBJ1-3
cdr3_nt: TGCGCCAGCAGCTTGGCAGGGCTCGGAAACACCATATATTTT
cdr3_aa: CASSLAGLGNTIYF

clone_size: NA
d_call: NA
v_call: TRBV11-2
j_call: TRBJ1-2
cdr3_nt: TGTGCCAGCAGCTTAGCGTGGCAGGGGAATGGCTACACCTTC
cdr3_aa: CASSLAWQGNGYTF

clone_size: NA
d_call: NA
v_call: TRBV9
j_call: TRBJ1-2
cdr3_nt: TGTGCCAGCAGCCCCGGGGTTCGGGACTATGGCTACACCTTC
cdr3_aa: CASSPGVRDYGYTF

clone_size: NA
d_call: NA
v_call: TRBV7-8
j_call: TRBJ1-3
cdr3_nt: TGTGCCAGCAGCTTAGAGGCGGTCTCTGGAAACACCATATATTTT
cdr3_aa: CASSLEAVSGNTIYF

clone_size: NA
d_call: NA
v_call: TRBV19
j_call: TRBJ2-3
cdr3_nt: TGTGCCAGTAGTATAGTAGGAGCGAACACAGATACGCAGTATTTT
cdr3_aa: CASSIVGANTDTQYF

clone_size: NA
d_call: NA
v_call: TRBV9
j_call: TRBJ1-1
cdr3_nt: TGTGCCAGCAGCGTAGCCGACACCCGCACTGAAGCTTTCTTT
cdr3_aa: CASSVADTRTEAFF

clone_size: NA
d_call: TRBD2
v_call: TRBV2
j_call: TRBJ2-7
cdr3_nt: TGTGCCAGCAGTGACCTAGCGGGAGGGGCTTACGAGCAGTACTTC
cdr3_aa: CASSDLAGGAYEQYF

clone_size: NA
d_call: NA
v_call: TRBV7-9
j_call: TRBJ2-7
cdr3_nt: TGTTCCAGCAGCTTCCGGGACTCCTACGAGCAGTACTTC
cdr3_aa: CSSSFRDSYEQYF

clone_size: NA
d_call: TRBD1
v_call: TRBV4-1
j_call: TRBJ1-3
cdr3_nt: TGCGCCAGCAGCCAGTCCGGGACAGGGAACTCTGGAAACACCATATATTTT
cdr3_aa: CASSQSGTGNSGNTIYF

clone_size: NA
d_call: TRBD1
v_call: TRBV6-4
j_call: TRBJ1-2
cdr3_nt: TGTGCCAGCAGTGTGGACAGGGGGCAATCTGGCTACACCTTC
cdr3_aa: CASSVDRGQSGYTF

clone_size: NA
d_call: TRBD1
v_call: TRBV5-1
j_call: TRBJ2-2
cdr3_nt: TGCGCCAGCAGCTTCTTGGGACAGGGGGCCGGGGAGCTGTTTTTT
cdr3_aa: CASSFLGQGAGELFF

clone_size: NA
d_call: NA
v_call: TRBV19
j_call: TRBJ2-5
cdr3_nt: TGTGCCAGTAGTATACGGGCGGGAACCCTCCAAGAGACCCAGTACTTC
cdr3_aa: CASSIRAGTLQETQYF

clone_size: NA
d_call: TRBD2
v_call: TRBV18
j_call: TRBJ2-5
cdr3_nt: TGTGCCAGCTCATCCCGGACTAGCGGGAGAAGTGATGAGACCCAGTACTTC
cdr3_aa: CASSSRTSGRSDETQYF

clone_size: NA
d_call: TRBD1
v_call: TRBV7-2
j_call: TRBJ2-1
cdr3_nt: TGTGCCAGCAGCTTCGCCATCAGACAGGGGGCGATCATCAATGAGCAGTTCTTC
cdr3_aa: CASSFAIRQGAIINEQFF

clone_size: NA
d_call: NA
v_call: TRBV19
j_call: TRBJ2-7
cdr3_nt: TGTGCCAGTAGTAACGGCGGGACCTACGAGCAGTACTTC
cdr3_aa: CASSNGGTYEQYF

clone_size: once
d_call: NA
v_call: TRBV25-1
j_call: TRBJ2-2
cdr3_nt: TGTGCCAGCAGCCCATTATCGGGAAAAACCGGGGAGCTGTTTTTT
cdr3_aa: CASSPLSGKTGELFF

clone_size: NA
d_call: NA
v_call: TRBV18
j_call: TRBJ1-1
cdr3_nt: TGTGCCAGCTCACCAATTGACATAACGAACACTGAAGCTTTCTTT
cdr3_aa: CASSPIDITNTEAFF

clone_size: NA
d_call: NA
v_call: TRBV5-1
j_call: TRBJ1-1
cdr3_nt: TGCGCCAGCAGCTGGGGGTCCGTGGATTCGAGGGGGAAGGCTTTCTTT
cdr3_aa: CASSWGSVDSRGKAFF

clone_size: many
d_call: TRBD2
v_call: TRBV6-1
j_call: TRBJ2-7
cdr3_nt: TGTGCCAGCAGTGAAGGTAGCGGGAGCCCCTACGAGCAGTACTTC
cdr3_aa: CASSEGSGSPYEQYF